This T cell receptor (beta chain) was retrieved from a study of shared clonotypes between healthy human individuals. Study-level information: Per donor, three plates held CD4 naive cells, three held CD4 memory, two held CD8 naive and one held CD8 memory.

Each PCR replicate from the sorted subsets contained approximately 0.2 ug DNA, which is 25,000 to 30,000 T cell genomes. The protocol was immunoSEQ multiplex PCR, while the TCRdb copy is restricted to in-frame clones and leaves out a portion. The table records approximately 1.4 million clones, roughly 98% of them present only once. V gave up 6 bases and J gave up 7 bases; unmatched junction bases: 8. The CDR3 has 13 amino acids. CDR1 is MDHEN, CDR2 SYDVKM, per germline. A note on this clone: The antigen is unknown.

Study-level findings and limits: Compared with clonotypes that all four donors shared, non-shared clonotypes had lower generation probabilities. Represented diversity (both genetic and exposure-history) was limited by the small number of donors.

Sequencing used naive CD4+ T cells sorted from blood. As for subset: CD45RA+ positively selected. The TCR comes from a man aged 25 to 40 in good health. This chain links TRBV28 with TRBJ1-2, with 7 bases matching TRBD1. The DNA for the CDR3 is TGTGCCAGCAGCACAGGGGCCCCCGGTGGCTACACCTTC. It translates to CASSTGAPGGYTF.